The 14 T cell receptor beta chains given below trace back to one sample, sequenced in a study of cytomegalovirus exposure and HLA in healthy donors. Researchers ran the PCR with 60 Vbeta and 13 Jbeta primers. Profiling relied on immunoSEQ multiplex PCR, and the TCRdb table lists in-frame clones only, not all of them. The repertoire holds 85,000 to 130,000 clones, with about 75% as singletons. The specimen sequenced was PBMCs. The receptors were sampled from a man in his forties in good health and CMV-seronegative.

The genes are TRBV5-4 and TRBJ2-3, with TRBD2 identical over 7 bases. The V segment lost 2 bases and the J segment 0 bases; nucleotides outside the gene matches: 0. Germline assignment: CDR1 SGHNT and CDR2 YYREEE (reference sequence). There are 14 residues in the CDR3. The CDR3 reads CASSFSGSTDTQYF. The DNA for the CDR3 is TGTGCCAGCAGCTTTAGCGGGAGCACAGATACGCAGTATTTT.

The chain has TRBV7-2 and TRBJ1-1; D is unresolved. CDR3 length: 13 residues. Germline assignment: CDR1 SGHTA and CDR2 FQGNSA. V was shortened by 1 base and J by 2 bases, with 5 bases between the two germline ends. DNA of the CDR3: TGTGCCAGCAGCTTAGGGAGTAACACTGAAGCTTTCTTT. Its translation is CASSLGSNTEAFF.

This chain uses TRBV23-1 with TRBJ2-3; D may be TRBD2 (5 bases). TRBV23-1 falls under the ORF class, with uncertain function. Trimming left V 6 bases short and J 1 base short, with 14 bases between. The CDR3 extends over 15 amino acids. CDR3 in amino acids: CASSRRTRCTDTQYF. The DNA for the CDR3 is TGCGCCAGCAGCAGACGGACTCGTTGCACAGATACGCAGTATTTT.

This chain uses TRBV7-9 with TRBJ2-7; D is ambiguous. The CDR3 has 13 amino acids. CDR1 is SEHNR, CDR2 FQNEAQ, per germline (reference sequence). The V and J ends lost 4 bases and 6 bases respectively, with 13 bases between them. DNA for the CDR3: TGTGCCAGCAGCTCCTCCTCGACGGGCGAGCAGTACTTC. Encoded protein: CASSSSSTGEQYF.

This clone was detected once. The CDR3 DNA is TGTGCCAGCAGTCAGGACAGGGGGCAGACAGATACGCAGTATTTT. Translation gives CASSQDRGQTDTQYF. The chain joins TRBV2 to TRBJ2-3; 11 nucleotides agree with TRBD1. V gave up 5 bases and J gave up 3 bases; unmatched junction bases: 4. The CDR3 totals 15 residues. Per germline, CDR1 SNHLY and CDR2 FYNNEI.

A single count supports this clone. The rearrangement joins TRBV11-3 to TRBJ1-2; no definite D call. The CDR3 has 12 amino acids. Trimming removed 7 bases from V and 4 bases from J, with 10 bases in between. Germline CDR1 and CDR2: SGHNT and YENEEA. The chain's CDR3 is CASISVCYGYTF. The CDR3 DNA sequence: TGTGCCAGCATTTCAGTGTGCTATGGCTACACCTTC.

The rearrangement uses TRBV12-5 and TRBJ1-2; the D gene is possibly TRBD1 (5 bases). CDR3 length equals 15 residues. Germline V gene lookup returns CDR1 LGHNT and CDR2 FRNRAP. V lost 4 bases, J lost 5 bases, and 17 bases lay in between. The CDR3 DNA reads as TGTGCTAGTGGTTCTTATAGGGGAAGGCATTATGGCTACACCTTC. Amino acids: CASGSYRGRHYGYTF.

This chain links TRBV5-1 with TRBJ2-7; perhaps TRBD2 as D (6 bases). The CDR3 contains 15 residues. From germline, CDR1 is SGHRS and CDR2 YFSETQ. Trimming took 4 bases from V and 5 from J, leaving 19 bases between them. The CDR3 DNA is TGCGCCAGCAGCCCCTCTTACGGAGGGACCCACGAGCAGTACTTC. It specifies CASSPSYGGTHEQYF. Full variable domain (missing parts from reference TRBV5-1 and TRBJ2-7): KAGVTQTPRYLIKTRGQQVTLSCSPISGHRSVSWYQQTPGQGLQFLFEYFSETQRNKGNFPGRFSGRQFSNSRSEMNVSTLELGDSALYLCASSPSYGGTHEQYFGPGTRLTVT.

The chain links TRBV12-5 to TRBJ2-5; the match to TRBD2 covers 7 bases. The J call is in doubt because the DNA end fits TRBJ2-7 better. The CDR3 runs to 14 residues. Per the germline V gene, CDR1 is LGHNT and CDR2 is FRNRAP. The CDR3 protein is CASGPSSGPYEQYF. The CDR3 coding sequence is TGTGCTAGTGGCCCCTCTAGCGGACCCTACGAGCAGTACTTC.

This clone was seen just once. This chain links TRBV5-1 with TRBJ2-2, with TRBD2 matching over 7 bases. The ends lost 0 bases at V and 0 bases at J; junction bases unmatched: 8. Germline V gene data show CDR1 as SGHRS and CDR2 as YFSETQ. The CDR3 is made up of 18 amino acids. CDR3: CASSLDGRAGANTGELFF. The CDR3 DNA is TGCGCCAGCAGCTTGGATGGGCGTGCGGGGGCGAACACCGGGGAGCTGTTTTTT.

The chain uses TRBV19 and TRBJ2-5; D is perhaps TRBD1 (6 bases). CDR1 is LNHDA, CDR2 SQIVND, per germline (reference sequence). Trimming pared 6 bases from V and 5 bases from J, leaving 10 bases between. This CDR3 is 12 amino acids long. The CDR3 DNA sequence: TGTGCCAGTAGAGGGGGAACGGAGACCCAGTACTTC. This translates into CASRGGTETQYF.

This clone was recorded a few times. The chain combines TRBV15 with TRBJ2-1; D might be TRBD2 (5 bases). Trimming took off 0 bases at V and 4 bases at J, with 10 bases between the two ends. CDR1 is LNHNV, CDR2 YYDKDF, per germline (reference sequence). This CDR3 is 15 amino acids long. The CDR3 nucleotides read TGTGCCACCAGCAGAGAGCGGGCTGCGTACAATGAGCAGTTCTTC. It translates to CATSRERAAYNEQFF.

The table lists this clone with a count of one. The chain is built from TRBV5-1 and TRBJ2-5; 7 bases match TRBD1. The CDR3 contains 14 residues. The germline gives CDR1 SGHRS, CDR2 YFSETQ. Unmatched junction bases numbered 7, after V lost 3 bases and J lost 5 bases. The CDR3 nucleotides read TGCGCCAGCAGCTCTATAGAGGGGGCCGAGACCCAGTACTTC. Its protein is CASSSIEGAETQYF.

For this clone: At one boundary the junction diverges from the germline segment, which might be a read error. The rearrangement uses TRBV7-2 and TRBJ2-3, with 13 positions matching TRBD2. CDR3 size: 16 residues. Germline CDR1 reads SGHTA; CDR2 reads FQGNSA. CDR3 amino acids: CANSSGTSGGTDTQYF. CDR3 in DNA: TGTGCCAACAGCTCAGGGACTAGCGGGGGCACAGATACGCAGTATTTT.